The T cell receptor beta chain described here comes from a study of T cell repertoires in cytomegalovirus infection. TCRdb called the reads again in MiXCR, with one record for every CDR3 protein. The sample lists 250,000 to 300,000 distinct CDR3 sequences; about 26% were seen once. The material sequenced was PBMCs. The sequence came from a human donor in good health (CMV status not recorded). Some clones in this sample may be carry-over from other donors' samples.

Here the CDR3 DNA reads TGTGCCAGGGGACAGGGTCGCACAGATACGCAGTATTTT. Residues: CARGQGRTDTQYF. The rearrangement links TRBV7-2 to TRBJ2-3; 9 bases line up with TRBD1. CDR1 and CDR2 from the germline V gene are SGHTA and FQGNSA. The junction had 2 bases not matched to a gene; V was cut back by 9 bases and J by 1 base. The CDR3 consists of 13 residues. Supplemented by reference TRBV7-2 and TRBJ2-3, the full variable domain reads GAGVSQSPSNKVTEKGKDVELRCDPISGHTALYWYRQSLGQGLEFLIYFQGNSAPDKSGLPSDRFSAERTGGSVSTLTIQRTQQEDSAVYLCARGQGRTDTQYFGPGTRLTVL.